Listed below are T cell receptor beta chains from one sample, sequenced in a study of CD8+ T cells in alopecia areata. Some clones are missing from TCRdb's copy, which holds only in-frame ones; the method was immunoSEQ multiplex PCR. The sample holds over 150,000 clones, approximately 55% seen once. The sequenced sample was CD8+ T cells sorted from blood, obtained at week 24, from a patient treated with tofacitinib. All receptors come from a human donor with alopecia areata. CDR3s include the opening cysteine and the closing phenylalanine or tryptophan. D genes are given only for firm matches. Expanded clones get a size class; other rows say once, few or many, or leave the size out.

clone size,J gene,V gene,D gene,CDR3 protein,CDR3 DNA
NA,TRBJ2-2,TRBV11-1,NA,CASSLSRVRNTGELFF,TGTGCCAGCAGCCTCTCCCGGGTTCGGAACACCGGGGAGCTGTTTTTT
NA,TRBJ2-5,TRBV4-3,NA,CASSQEGERETQYF,TGCGCCAGCAGCCAAGAAGGGGAGAGGGAGACCCAGTACTTC
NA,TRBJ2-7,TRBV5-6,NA,CASSSGASSYEQYF,TGTGCCAGCAGCTCCGGGGCGAGCTCCTACGAGCAGTACTTC
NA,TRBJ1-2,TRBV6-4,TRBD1,CASSDSPGQAGLSYTF,TGTGCCAGCAGTGACTCACCCGGACAGGCCGGTTTAAGCTACACCTTC
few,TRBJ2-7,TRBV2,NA,CASSEGQLSSYEQYF,TGTGCCAGCAGTGAAGGGCAGCTGAGCTCCTACGAGCAGTACTTC
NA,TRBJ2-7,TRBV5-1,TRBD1,CASSLEGRGIVSYEQYF,TGCGCCAGCAGCTTGGAGGGCAGGGGGATTGTCTCCTACGAGCAGTACTTC
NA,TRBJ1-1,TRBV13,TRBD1,CASSLGQGDGAFF,TGTGCCAGCAGCTTGGGACAGGGGGACGGAGCTTTCTTT
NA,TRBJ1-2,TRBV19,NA,CATAANYGYTF,TGTGCCACCGCAGCTAACTATGGCTACACCTTC
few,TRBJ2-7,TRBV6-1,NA,CASSEVVLFYEQYF,TGTGCCAGCAGTGAAGTCGTTTTGTTCTACGAGCAGTACTTC
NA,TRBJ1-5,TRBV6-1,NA,CASSESQPQHF,TGTGCCAGCAGTGAAAGTCAGCCCCAGCATTTT
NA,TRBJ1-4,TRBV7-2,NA,CASSLGLGGTRKLFF,TGTGCCAGCAGCTTAGGACTAGGGGGGACGAGAAAACTGTTTTTT
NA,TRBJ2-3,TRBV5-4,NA,CASIPWGASTDTQYF,TGTGCCAGCATCCCGTGGGGGGCCTCCACAGATACGCAGTATTTT
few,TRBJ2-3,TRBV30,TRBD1,CASYTGGTDTQYF,TGTGCCTCCTATACAGGGGGCACAGATACGCAGTATTTT
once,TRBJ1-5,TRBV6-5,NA,CATGRGNQPQHF,TGTGCCACCGGACGGGGCAATCAGCCCCAGCATTTT
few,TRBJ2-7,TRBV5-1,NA,CASSWEQGYEQYF,TGCGCCAGCAGCTGGGAACAGGGCTACGAGCAGTACTTC
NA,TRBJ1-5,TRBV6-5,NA,CASSSGGREPQHF,TGTGCCAGCAGCTCCGGAGGTAGAGAGCCCCAGCATTTT
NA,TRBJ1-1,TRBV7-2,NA,CASSLRWEGMNTEAFF,TGTGCCAGCAGCTTAAGATGGGAGGGAATGAACACTGAAGCTTTCTTT
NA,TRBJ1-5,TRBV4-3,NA,CASSQTLGGNQPQHF,TGCGCCAGCAGCCAGACTCTAGGGGGGAATCAGCCCCAGCATTTT
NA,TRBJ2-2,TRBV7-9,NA,CASSRAQGDTGELFF,TGTGCCAGCAGCCGCGCACAGGGAGACACCGGGGAGCTGTTTTTT
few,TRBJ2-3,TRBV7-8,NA,CASSLEPGSADTQYF,TGTGCCAGCAGCTTAGAGCCAGGGTCCGCAGATACGCAGTATTTT
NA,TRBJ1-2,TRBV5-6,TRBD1,CASSPGTGYYGYTF,TGTGCCAGCAGCCCCGGGACAGGCTACTATGGCTACACCTTC
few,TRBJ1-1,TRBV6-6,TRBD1,CASSRDRGPTEAFF,TGTGCCAGCAGTCGGGACAGGGGACCCACTGAAGCTTTCTTT
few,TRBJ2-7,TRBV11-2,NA,CASSPVENSYEQYF,TGTGCCAGCAGCCCGGTAGAAAACTCCTACGAGCAGTACTTC
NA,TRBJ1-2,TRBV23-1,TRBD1,CARPGQGYGYTF,TGCGCCAGGCCGGGACAGGGGTATGGCTACACCTTC
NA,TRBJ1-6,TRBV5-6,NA,CASSLGQGPLPLHF,TGTGCCAGCAGCTTGGGGCAGGGACCACTCCCCCTCCACTTT
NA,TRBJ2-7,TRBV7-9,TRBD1,CASSLAGGTGFYEQYF,TGTGCCAGCAGCTTAGCGGGGGGGACAGGGTTCTACGAGCAGTACTTC
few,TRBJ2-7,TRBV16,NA,CASCGQSYEQYF,TGTGCCAGCTGTGGACAGAGCTACGAGCAGTACTTC
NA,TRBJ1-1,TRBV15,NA,CATSKATGLNTEAFF,TGTGCCACCAGCAAAGCTACAGGGTTGAACACTGAAGCTTTCTTT
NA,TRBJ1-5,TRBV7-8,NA,CASSLGGNYYSNQPQHF,TGTGCCAGCAGCTTAGGGGGAAACTACTATAGCAATCAGCCCCAGCATTTT